This T cell receptor (beta chain) was recorded in a study of cytomegalovirus exposure and HLA in healthy donors. The V and J ends lost 8 bases and 4 bases, in that order; junction bases with no gene match: 7. Germline assignment: CDR1 SNHLY and CDR2 FYNNEI. This CDR3 region has 15 residues. PCR was performed using 60 Vbeta and 13 Jbeta primers. The protocol was immunoSEQ multiplex PCR, while the TCRdb copy is restricted to in-frame clones and leaves out a portion. The profile shows roughly 120,000 clones, about 80% of them singletons. The clonotype originates from a male donor in good health and CMV-seronegative. The chain joins TRBV2 to TRBJ1-5, with 11 bases that match TRBD1. The sequencing sample was made of PBMCs. CDR3 loop: CASLDRGPGNQPQHF. CDR3 DNA sequence: TGTGCCAGCCTGGACAGGGGGCCTGGGAATCAGCCCCAGCATTTT.